This T cell receptor beta chain appears in the sequencing data of a study of Ad26.COV2.S vaccination and SARS-CoV-2 variants. Study background: The donor participated in the COV1001 trial, in its Ad26.COV2.S arm. The study's findings and limits: The authors reported substantial breadth in spike-specific CD8+ and CD4+ T cell responses after vaccination.

This CDR3 has 13 amino acids. The germline gives CDR1 LNHDA, CDR2 SQIVND (reference sequence). Trimming shortened V by 4 bases and J by 0 bases, and 7 bases separated the two germline ends. TCRdb's copy holds only in-frame clones and misses some; the assay was immunoSEQ multiplex PCR. The sample lists approximately 340,000 clones; about 88% were seen once. Treatment given: some 20 received Ad26.COV2.S at low or high dose, single or two shots; about 5 received placebo; per-sample allocation not given. Sampling occurred on day 63 after the first vaccine or placebo injection. This clone turned up a few times. Its antigen is as yet unknown.

The chain carries TRBV19 and TRBJ2-7, with D perhaps matching TRBD1 (6 bases). This clonotype originated in a person aged 18-65 years who received the Ad26.COV2.S COVID-19 vaccine or a placebo. The sample here was peripheral blood, taken in a trial of Ad26.COV2.S vaccine versus placebo. The CDR3 protein is CASSRTASYEQYF. The CDR3 DNA is TGTGCCAGTAGTAGGACAGCCTCCTACGAGCAGTACTTC.